This TCR beta chain was obtained from a study of CD8+CD57+ T cells in acquired aplastic anemia. Across the whole study: DNA from sorted CD4+ and CD8+ cells averaged approximately 3.2 ug. Study-wide results and limits: In CD8+ cells, Simpson's diversity showed no significant difference between patients and controls.

Per the germline V gene, CDR1 is LGHNA and CDR2 is YNFKEQ. This CDR3 contains 14 residues. Trimming left V 1 base short and J 1 base short, with 8 bases between. Researchers used genomic DNA as the template to profile TCR beta VDJ and CDR3. TCRdb ran MiXCR on the reads and lists one entry per CDR3 protein. The sample gives 55,000 to 60,000 distinct CDR3 sequences, approximately 50% of which show up once; 15% to 20% is in the top ten. With respect to this clonotype: What it binds is unknown.

CD8+CD57+ cell expansion had been shown by flow cytometry in patients chosen for sequencing. V is TRBV4-2 and J is TRBJ2-7; D perhaps matches TRBD1 (5 bases). The clonotype originates from a human donor with aplastic anemia. Sequenced input: sorted CD4+, CD8+, or CD8+CD57+ T cells (not recorded which) from PBMCs. CDR3 residues: CASSQGTPSYEQYF. The CDR3 bases are TGTGCCAGCAGCCAAGGGACACCTTCCTACGAGCAGTACTTC.